This T cell receptor beta chain was profiled in a study of blood T cell repertoires in COVID-19. Across the whole study: Sample material is recorded as cDNA or gDNA derived from T cells, B-cell-depleted T cells, or PBMCs.

This clone occurred a few times. Libraries were prepared by immunoSEQ multiplex PCR; TCRdb keeps only in-frame clonotypes and omits some of them. The sample contains 250,000 or so clones, 85% to 90% of which appear only once. This CDR3 comprises 15 residues. Germline CDR1 reads MNHEY; CDR2 reads SMNVEV (reference sequence). Deletions cut 2 bases from V and 4 bases from J, with 14 bases between. V gene TRBV27 combines with J gene TRBJ1-2, with TRBD1 as a possible D gene (5 bases). The material sequenced was peripheral blood. The receptor comes from a man younger than 40 with COVID-19, enrolled during active disease. The CDR3 DNA sequence: TGTGCCAGCAGTTTAAATCTACCGGGGGTCTATGGCTACACCTTC. Protein sequence: CASSLNLPGVYGYTF.